This record looks at one T cell receptor (beta chain) sequence and its context. The data were taken from a study of cytomegalovirus exposure and HLA in healthy donors. PCR primers comprised 60 Vbeta and 13 Jbeta primers. Method: immunoSEQ multiplex PCR; TCRdb's copy keeps in-frame clones and lacks some. The repertoire holds some 200,000 clones, with roughly four fifths as singletons. The V gene end was trimmed by 6 bases and the J gene end by 7 bases; junction bases not matched to a gene: 6. The CDR3 runs to 14 residues. Per the germline V gene, CDR1 is SEHNR and CDR2 is FQNEAQ (reference sequence). What was sequenced was PBMCs. The J gene is TRBJ1-6, the V gene TRBV7-9; 7 positions match TRBD1. The receptor was derived from a middle-aged woman in good health and CMV-seronegative. Written as DNA, the CDR3 is TGTGCCAGCAGGTCCGGGACAGAGAATTCACCCCTCCACTTT. It is translated as CASRSGTENSPLHF. The variable domain in full, with the rest retrieved from reference TRBV7-9 and TRBJ1-6, is DTGVSQNPRHKITKRGQNVTFRCDPISEHNRLYWYRQTLGQGPEFLTYFQNEAQLEKSRLLSDRFSAERPKGSFSTLEIQRTEQGDSAMYLCASRSGTENSPLHFGNGTRLTVT.